One T cell receptor beta chain is described in this entry. The CDR3 totals 14 residues. CDR1 and CDR2 from the germline V gene are SEHNR and FQNEAQ (reference sequence). V was pared by 3 bases and J by 5 bases, with 10 bases between. The data stem from a study of blood T cell repertoires in COVID-19. About the research overall: From the United States, Italy and Spain came samples of acute and convalescent COVID-19. PBMCs, B-cell-depleted T cells, or T cells were the source of the cDNA or gDNA that made up the material.

In the authors' workflow: Amplification of reference gene primers provided the estimated nucleated cell counts. Using immunoSEQ multiplex PCR, the repertoire was profiled, and TCRdb retains in-frame clones only, with some absent. D and trimming come from the DNA, and the V and J calls and clone size come from that table. Found here are fewer than 120,000 clones, about 88% of them singletons; the top ten hold less than 3.5%. The source of this sequence is a woman in her fifties or sixties with acute or convalescent COVID-19. V is TRBV7-9 and J is TRBJ2-2; D not resolved. Sequenced material: peripheral blood. CDR3 sequence: CASSFGSPTGELFF. The CDR3 coding sequence is TGTGCCAGCAGCTTCGGTAGCCCTACCGGGGAGCTGTTTTTT. Supplemented by reference TRBV7-9 and TRBJ2-2, the full variable domain reads DTGVSQNPRHKITKRGQNVTFRCDPISEHNRLYWYRQTLGQGPEFLTYFQNEAQLEKSRLLSDRFSAERPKGSFSTLEIQRTEQGDSAMYLCASSFGSPTGELFFGEGSRLTVL.